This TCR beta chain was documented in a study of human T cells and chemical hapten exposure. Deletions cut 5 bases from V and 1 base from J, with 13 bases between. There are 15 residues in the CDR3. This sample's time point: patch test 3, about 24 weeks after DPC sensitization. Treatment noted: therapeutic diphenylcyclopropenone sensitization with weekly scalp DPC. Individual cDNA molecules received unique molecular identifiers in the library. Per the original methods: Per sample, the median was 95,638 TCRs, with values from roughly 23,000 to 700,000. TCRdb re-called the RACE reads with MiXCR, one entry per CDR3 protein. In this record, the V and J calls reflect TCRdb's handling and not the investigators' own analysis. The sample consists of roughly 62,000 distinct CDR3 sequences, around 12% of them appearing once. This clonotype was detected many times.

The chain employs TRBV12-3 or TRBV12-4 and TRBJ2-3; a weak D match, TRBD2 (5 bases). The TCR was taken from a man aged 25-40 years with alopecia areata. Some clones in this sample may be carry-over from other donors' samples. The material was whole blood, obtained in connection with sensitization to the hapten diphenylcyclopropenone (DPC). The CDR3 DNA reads TGTGCCAGCAGTCCCAGAGGGCTCCGCACAGATACGCAGTATTTT. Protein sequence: CASSPRGLRTDTQYF.